The clone carrying this T cell receptor (beta chain) was seen only once. Its antigen is currently unknown. Profiled with immunoSEQ multiplex PCR; TCRdb holds only in-frame clones, not every one. The data show about 20,000 clones, 85% to 90% seen once. V lost 4 bases, J lost 3 bases, and 1 base stayed unmatched. Germline V lookup: CDR1 SGHVS, CDR2 FQNEAQ. This CDR3 spans 13 amino acids. This sample is part of a study of T cells in tuberculosis. Background on the study: T cells were selected with CD1B tetramers loaded with glucose monomycolate. IGRA-negative adolescents, IGRA-positive adolescents with latent tuberculosis and adults with active tuberculosis formed this South African cohort.

Study results and caveats: Active tuberculosis cases were adults; controls were adolescents. Active tuberculosis alpha repertoires lay closer to GMM-specific TCRs than controls'.

Material: PBMCs. The receptor was isolated from a donor between 10 and 35 years old with latent tuberculosis or without tuberculosis infection. The rearrangement links TRBV7-8 to TRBJ1-1; 8 bases fit TRBD1. The CDR3: CASSSDRDTEAFF. CDR3 in DNA: TGTGCCAGCAGCTCGGACAGGGACACTGAAGCTTTCTTT.